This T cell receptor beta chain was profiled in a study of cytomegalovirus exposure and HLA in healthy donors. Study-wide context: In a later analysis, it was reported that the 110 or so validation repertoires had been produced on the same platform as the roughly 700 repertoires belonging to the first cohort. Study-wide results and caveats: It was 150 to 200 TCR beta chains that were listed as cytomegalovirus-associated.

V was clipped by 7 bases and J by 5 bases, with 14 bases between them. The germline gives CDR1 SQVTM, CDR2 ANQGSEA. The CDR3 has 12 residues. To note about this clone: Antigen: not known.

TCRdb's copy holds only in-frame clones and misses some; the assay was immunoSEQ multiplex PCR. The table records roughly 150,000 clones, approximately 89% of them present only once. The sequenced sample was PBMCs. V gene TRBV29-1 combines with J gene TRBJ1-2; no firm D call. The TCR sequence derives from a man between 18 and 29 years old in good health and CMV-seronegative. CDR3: CSAHGGGYGYTF. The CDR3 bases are TGCAGCGCTCATGGCGGTGGGTATGGCTACACCTTC.